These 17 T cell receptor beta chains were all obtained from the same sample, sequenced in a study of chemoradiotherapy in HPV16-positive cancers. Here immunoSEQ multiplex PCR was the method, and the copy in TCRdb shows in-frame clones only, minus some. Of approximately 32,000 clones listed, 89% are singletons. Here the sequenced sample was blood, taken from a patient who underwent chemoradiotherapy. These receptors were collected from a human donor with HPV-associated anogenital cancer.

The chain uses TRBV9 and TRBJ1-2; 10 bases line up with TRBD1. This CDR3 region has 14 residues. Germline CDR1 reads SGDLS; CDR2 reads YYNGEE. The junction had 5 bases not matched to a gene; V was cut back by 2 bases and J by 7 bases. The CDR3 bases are TGTGCCAGCAGCGTCACCCGGGACAGGGGTGGCTACACCTTC. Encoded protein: CASSVTRDRGGYTF.

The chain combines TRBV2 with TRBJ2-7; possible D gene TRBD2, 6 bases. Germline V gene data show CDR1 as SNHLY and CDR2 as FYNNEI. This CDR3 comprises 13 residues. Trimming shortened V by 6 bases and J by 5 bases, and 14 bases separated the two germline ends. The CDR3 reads CASSPPRGDEQYF. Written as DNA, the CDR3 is TGTGCCAGCAGCCCTCCGCGCGGGGACGAGCAGTACTTC.

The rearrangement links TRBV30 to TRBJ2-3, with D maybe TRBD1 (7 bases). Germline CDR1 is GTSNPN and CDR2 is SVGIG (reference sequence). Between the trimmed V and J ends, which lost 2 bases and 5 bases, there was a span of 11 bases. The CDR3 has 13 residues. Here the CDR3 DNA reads TGTGCCTGGAGTTCCCAGGGGGGAGATACGCAGTATTTT. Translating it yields CAWSSQGGDTQYF.

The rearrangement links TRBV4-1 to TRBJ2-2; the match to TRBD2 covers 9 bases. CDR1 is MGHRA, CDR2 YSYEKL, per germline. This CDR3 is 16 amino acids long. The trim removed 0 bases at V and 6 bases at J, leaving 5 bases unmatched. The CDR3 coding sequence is TGCGCCAGCAGCCAAGACCTGGGACTAGCCCCCGGGGAGCTGTTTTTT. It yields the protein CASSQDLGLAPGELFF.

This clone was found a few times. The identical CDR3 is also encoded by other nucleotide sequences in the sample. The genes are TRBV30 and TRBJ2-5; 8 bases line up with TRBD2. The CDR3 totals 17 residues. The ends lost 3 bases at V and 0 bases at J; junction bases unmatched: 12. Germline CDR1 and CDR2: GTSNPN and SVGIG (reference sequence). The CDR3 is CAWRGSSGGGYQETQYF. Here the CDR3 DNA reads TGTGCCTGGAGGGGATCCTCCGGGGGGGGGTACCAAGAGACCCAGTACTTC.

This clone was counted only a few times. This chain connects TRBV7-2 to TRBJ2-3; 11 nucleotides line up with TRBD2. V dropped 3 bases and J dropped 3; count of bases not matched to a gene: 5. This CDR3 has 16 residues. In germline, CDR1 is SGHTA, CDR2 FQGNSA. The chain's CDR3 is CASSFTSGSLTDTQYF. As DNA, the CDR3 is TGTGCCAGCAGCTTCACTAGCGGGAGTCTGACAGATACGCAGTATTTT.

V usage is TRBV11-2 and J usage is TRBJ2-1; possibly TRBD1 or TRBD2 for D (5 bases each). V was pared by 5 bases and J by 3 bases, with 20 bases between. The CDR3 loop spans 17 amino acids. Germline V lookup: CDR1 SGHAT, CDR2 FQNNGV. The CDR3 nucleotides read TGTGCCAGCAGCCCAGGGCCCTCAGCGGAGTACTACAATGAGCAGTTCTTC. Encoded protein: CASSPGPSAEYYNEQFF.

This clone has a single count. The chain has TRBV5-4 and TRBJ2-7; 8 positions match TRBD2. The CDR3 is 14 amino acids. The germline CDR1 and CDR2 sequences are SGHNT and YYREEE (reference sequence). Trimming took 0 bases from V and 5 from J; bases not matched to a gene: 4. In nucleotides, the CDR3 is TGTGCCAGCAGCTTGGACGGGGGGGCCCACGAGCAGTACTTC. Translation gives CASSLDGGAHEQYF.

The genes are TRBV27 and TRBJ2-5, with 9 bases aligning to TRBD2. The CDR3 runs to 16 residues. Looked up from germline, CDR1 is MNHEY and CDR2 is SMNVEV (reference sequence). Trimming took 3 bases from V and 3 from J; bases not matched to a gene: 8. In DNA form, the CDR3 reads TGTGCCAGCAGTTTCCGGGGCGGGAGGGGCGAAGAGACCCAGTACTTC. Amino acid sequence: CASSFRGGRGEETQYF.

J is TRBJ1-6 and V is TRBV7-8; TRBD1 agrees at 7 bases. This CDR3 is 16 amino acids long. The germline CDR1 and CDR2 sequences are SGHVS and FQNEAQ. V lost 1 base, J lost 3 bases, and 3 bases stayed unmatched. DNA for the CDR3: TGTGCCAGCAGCTTAGTAGGGACAGTCTATAATTCACCCCTCCACTTT. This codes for CASSLVGTVYNSPLHF.

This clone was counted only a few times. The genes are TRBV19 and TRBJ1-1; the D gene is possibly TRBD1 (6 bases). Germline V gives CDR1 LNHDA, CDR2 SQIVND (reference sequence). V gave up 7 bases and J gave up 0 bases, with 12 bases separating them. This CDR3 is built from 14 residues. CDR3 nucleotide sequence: TGTGCCAGTACCAAGGACAGAGTGAACACTGAAGCTTTCTTT. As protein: CASTKDRVNTEAFF. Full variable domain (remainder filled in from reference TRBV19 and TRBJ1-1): DGGITQSPKYLFRKEGQNVTLSCEQNLNHDAMYWYRQDPGQGLRLIYYSQIVNDFQKGDIAEGYSVSREKKESFPLTVTSAQKNPTAFYLCASTKDRVNTEAFFGQGTRLTVV.

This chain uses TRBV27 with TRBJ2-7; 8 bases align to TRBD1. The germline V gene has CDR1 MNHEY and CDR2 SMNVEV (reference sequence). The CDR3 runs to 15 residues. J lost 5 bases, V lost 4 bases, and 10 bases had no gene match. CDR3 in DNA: TGTGCCAGCAGTTACCTCCTACAGGGGGTCCACGAGCAGTACTTC. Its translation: CASSYLLQGVHEQYF.

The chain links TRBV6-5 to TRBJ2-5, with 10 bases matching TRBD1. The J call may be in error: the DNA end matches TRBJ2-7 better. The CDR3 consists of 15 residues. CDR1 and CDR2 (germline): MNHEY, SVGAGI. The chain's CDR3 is CASRTDRGPSYEQYF. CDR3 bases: TGTGCCAGCAGGACTGACAGGGGGCCCTCCTACGAGCAGTACTTC.

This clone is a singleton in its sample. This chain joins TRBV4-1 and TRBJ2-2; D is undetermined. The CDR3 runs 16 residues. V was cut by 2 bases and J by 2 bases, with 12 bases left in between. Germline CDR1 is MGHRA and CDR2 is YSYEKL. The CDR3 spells CASSQSPQPNTGELFF. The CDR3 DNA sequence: TGCGCCAGCAGCCAAAGCCCGCAGCCAAACACCGGGGAGCTGTTTTTT.

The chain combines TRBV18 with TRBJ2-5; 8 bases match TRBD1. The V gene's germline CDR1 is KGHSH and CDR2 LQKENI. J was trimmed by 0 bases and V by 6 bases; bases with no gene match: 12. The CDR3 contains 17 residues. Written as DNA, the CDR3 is TGTGCCAGCTCGCCCCGGACAGGGATTGGGTACCAAGAGACCCAGTACTTC. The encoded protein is CASSPRTGIGYQETQYF.

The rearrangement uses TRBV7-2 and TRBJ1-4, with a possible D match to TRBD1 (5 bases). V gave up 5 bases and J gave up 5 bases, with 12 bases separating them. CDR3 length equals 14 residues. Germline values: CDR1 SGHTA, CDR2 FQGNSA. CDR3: CASSLGTGNEKLFF. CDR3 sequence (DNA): TGTGCCAGCAGCCTGGGGACGGGGAATGAAAAACTGTTTTTT.

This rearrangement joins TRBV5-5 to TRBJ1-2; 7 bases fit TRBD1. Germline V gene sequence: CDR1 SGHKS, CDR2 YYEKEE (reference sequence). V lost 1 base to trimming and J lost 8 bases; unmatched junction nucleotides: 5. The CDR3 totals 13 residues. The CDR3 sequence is CASSLTGEGGYTF. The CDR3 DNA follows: TGTGCCAGCAGCTTGACAGGGGAAGGGGGCTACACCTTC.